This entry describes one T cell receptor beta chain. The antigen remains undetermined. Assay used: immunoSEQ multiplex PCR; TCRdb lists only in-frame clones, some missing. The data show 100,000 to 150,000 clones, about nine tenths seen once. The data were taken from a study of T cell responses to AZD1222 COVID-19 vaccine. Study-level findings and limits: Among the donors, most were white British and more were female, and clonal diversity was possibly underestimated.

The CDR3 has 11 residues. The V gene's germline CDR1 is LNHDA and CDR2 SQIVND (reference sequence). Trimming stripped 7 bases from V and 6 bases from J, with 10 bases between. This sample comprised peripheral blood, obtained on day 0 of AZD1222 vaccination. The receptor was isolated from an adult in good health. The gene calls are TRBV19 and TRBJ2-7; D is perhaps TRBD1 or TRBD2 (6 bases each). The chain's CDR3 is CASKGGTEQYF. The CDR3 bases are TGTGCCAGTAAGGGGGGTACCGAGCAGTACTTC.